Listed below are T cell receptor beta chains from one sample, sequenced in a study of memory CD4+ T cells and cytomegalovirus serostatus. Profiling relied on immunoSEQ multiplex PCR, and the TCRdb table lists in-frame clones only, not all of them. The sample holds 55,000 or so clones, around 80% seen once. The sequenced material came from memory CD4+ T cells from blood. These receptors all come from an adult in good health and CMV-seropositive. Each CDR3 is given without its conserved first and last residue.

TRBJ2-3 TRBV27 ASSFKEWEACTDTQY
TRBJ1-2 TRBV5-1 ASSSQAALDGYT
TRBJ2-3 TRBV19 ASGRQGGTDTQY
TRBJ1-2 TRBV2 ASHPGRVGFYGYT
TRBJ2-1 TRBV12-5 ASGRGLAEANEQF
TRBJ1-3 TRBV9 ASSALDRVNTIY
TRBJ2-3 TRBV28 ASSYPTSTDTQY
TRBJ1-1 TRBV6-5 AIRQSSQNTEAF
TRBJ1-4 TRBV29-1 SVAQGANEKLF
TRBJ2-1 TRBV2 ASLGSYNEQF
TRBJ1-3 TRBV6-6 ASSYSEAGNTIY
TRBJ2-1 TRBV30 AWINRALSNEQF
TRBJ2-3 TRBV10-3 AISESGRATDTQY
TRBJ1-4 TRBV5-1 ASSLAGAANEKLF
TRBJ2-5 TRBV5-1 ASSSGTGGYQETQY
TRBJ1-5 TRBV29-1 SVEAPGGPQH
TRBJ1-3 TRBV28 ASSLENTIY
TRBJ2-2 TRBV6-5 ASTSTSKNTGELF
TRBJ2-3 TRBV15 ATSRDVAGGVDTQY
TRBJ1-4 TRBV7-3 ASSLMRQGNEKLF
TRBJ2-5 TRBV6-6 ASSRDRGETQY
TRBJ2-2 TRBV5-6 ASSPAGPRAGELF